The rows below give T cell receptor beta chains drawn from one sample of a study of PD-L1 blockade in urothelial cancer. Sequencing used immunoSEQ multiplex PCR; TCRdb keeps in-frame clones, though not all of them. The sample comprises fewer than 50,000 clones, roughly nine tenths of which are singletons, and approximately 7.5% rests with the top ten. The source was PBMCs, collected around atezolizumab (anti-PD-L1) treatment. These receptors originate from a man in his 70s with urothelial cancer. The CDR3 runs from the conserved cysteine through the conserved F or W. The order of the fields is D gene, V gene, J gene, clone size, CDR3 DNA, CDR3 protein. The D gene is left open where the match is weak. Clone size appears in some rows only: once, few, many, or a class for an expanded clone.

d_gene: TRBD1
v_gene: TRBV5-5
j_gene: TRBJ2-7
abundance: .
CDR3nt: TGTGCCAGCAGCTCGCCCGGGACAGAGGGCGAACTCGAGCAGTACTTC
CDR3aa: CASSSPGTEGELEQYF

d_gene: TRBD1
v_gene: TRBV30
j_gene: TRBJ1-4
abundance: .
CDR3nt: TGTGCCTGGAGTGCGACAGGGGCGCTTAATGAAAAACTGTTTTTT
CDR3aa: CAWSATGALNEKLFF

d_gene: .
v_gene: TRBV19
j_gene: TRBJ2-1
abundance: .
CDR3nt: TGTGCCAGTAGTATCAGCAATGAGCAGTTCTTC
CDR3aa: CASSISNEQFF

d_gene: TRBD1
v_gene: TRBV7-9
j_gene: TRBJ2-3
abundance: .
CDR3nt: TGTGCCAGCACCGACAGGGGACCCACAGATACGCAGTATTTT
CDR3aa: CASTDRGPTDTQYF

d_gene: .
v_gene: TRBV27
j_gene: TRBJ1-1
abundance: .
CDR3nt: TGTGCCAGCAGTTTATATGGCGGGGATGAAGCTTTCTTT
CDR3aa: CASSLYGGDEAFF

d_gene: TRBD1
v_gene: TRBV6-5
j_gene: TRBJ2-7
abundance: .
CDR3nt: TGTGCCAGCAGTCCGACAGGGGCCTACGAGCAGTACTTC
CDR3aa: CASSPTGAYEQYF

d_gene: .
v_gene: TRBV9
j_gene: TRBJ2-2
abundance: .
CDR3nt: TGTGCCAGCAGCACTCATCTCGGGGAGCTGTTTTTT
CDR3aa: CASSTHLGELFF

d_gene: TRBD2
v_gene: TRBV27
j_gene: TRBJ2-7
abundance: .
CDR3nt: TGTGCCAGCCGGGGGCTAGCGGGATTGGGGAGCTACGAGCAGTACTTC
CDR3aa: CASRGLAGLGSYEQYF

d_gene: TRBD2
v_gene: TRBV7-9
j_gene: TRBJ2-7
abundance: .
CDR3nt: TGTGCCAGCAGCCCACCGGGACTAGCGGATCTCTGGGCCTTAGGGCAGTACTTC
CDR3aa: CASSPPGLADLWALGQYF

d_gene: .
v_gene: TRBV4-1
j_gene: TRBJ2-3
abundance: .
CDR3nt: TGCGCCAGCAGCCAGGACTTTGGTCCGGGACTCATCACAGATACGCAGTATTTT
CDR3aa: CASSQDFGPGLITDTQYF

d_gene: TRBD2
v_gene: TRBV5-1
j_gene: TRBJ2-2
abundance: few
CDR3nt: TGCGCCAGCAGCCCTACTAGCGGGAGAACCGGGGAGCTGTTTTTT
CDR3aa: CASSPTSGRTGELFF

d_gene: .
v_gene: TRBV5-1
j_gene: TRBJ2-1
abundance: .
CDR3nt: TGCGCCAGCAGCTTAGCGGCGTCCTACAATGAGCAGTTCTTC
CDR3aa: CASSLAASYNEQFF